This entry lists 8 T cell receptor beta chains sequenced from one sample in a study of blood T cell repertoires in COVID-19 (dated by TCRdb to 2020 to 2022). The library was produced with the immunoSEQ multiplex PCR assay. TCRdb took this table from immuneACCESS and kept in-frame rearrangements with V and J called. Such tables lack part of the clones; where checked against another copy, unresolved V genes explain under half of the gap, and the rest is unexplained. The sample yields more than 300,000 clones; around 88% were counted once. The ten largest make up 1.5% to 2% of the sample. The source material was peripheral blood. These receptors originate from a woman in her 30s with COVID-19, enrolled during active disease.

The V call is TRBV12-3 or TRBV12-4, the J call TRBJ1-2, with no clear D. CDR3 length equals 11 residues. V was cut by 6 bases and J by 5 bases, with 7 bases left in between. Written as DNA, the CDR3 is TGTGCCAGCAGCCGTAGTTATGGCTACACCTTC. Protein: CASSRSYGYTF.

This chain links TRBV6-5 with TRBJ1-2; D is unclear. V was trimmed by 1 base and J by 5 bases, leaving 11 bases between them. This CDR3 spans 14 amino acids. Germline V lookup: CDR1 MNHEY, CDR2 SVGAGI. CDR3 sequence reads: CASSYLAKGYGYTF. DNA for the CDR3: TGTGCCAGCAGTTACTTAGCGAAAGGTTATGGCTACACCTTC.

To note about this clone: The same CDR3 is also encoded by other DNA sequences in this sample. This chain's CDR3 is CASSLGTSNEQFF. The CDR3 region has the DNA TGTGCCAGCAGCTTAGGGACTAGCAATGAGCAGTTCTTC. The chain is built from TRBV7-8 and TRBJ2-1; the match to TRBD2 covers 7 bases. The J segment lost 6 bases and the V segment lost 1 base, leaving 0 bases of the junction unmatched. CDR1 is SGHVS, CDR2 FQNEAQ, per germline. The CDR3 is 13 amino acids. Together with reference TRBV7-8 and TRBJ2-1, the CDR3 gives the full variable domain: GAGVSQSPRYKVAKRGQDVALRCDPISGHVSLFWYQQALGQGPEFLTYFQNEAQLDKSGLPSDRFFAERPEGSVSTLKIQRTQQEDSAVYLCASSLGTSNEQFFGPGTRLTVL.

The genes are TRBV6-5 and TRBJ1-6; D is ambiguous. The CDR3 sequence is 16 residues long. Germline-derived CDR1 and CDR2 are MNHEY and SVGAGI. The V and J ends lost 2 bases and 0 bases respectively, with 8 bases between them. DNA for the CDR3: TGTGCCAGCAGTTACGCGAGGAGCTCCTATAATTCACCCCTCCACTTT. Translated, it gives CASSYARSSYNSPLHF.

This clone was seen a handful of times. This CDR3 reads CASSLLGTGGVGEKLFF. DNA for the CDR3: TGTGCCAGCAGTTTATTGGGGACAGGGGGCGTTGGCGAAAAACTGTTTTTT. The chain joins TRBV28 to TRBJ1-4; 12 bases are a match to TRBD1. The V and J ends lost 1 base and 8 bases, in that order; junction bases with no gene match: 8. In germline, CDR1 is MDHEN, CDR2 SYDVKM. This CDR3 is built from 17 residues.

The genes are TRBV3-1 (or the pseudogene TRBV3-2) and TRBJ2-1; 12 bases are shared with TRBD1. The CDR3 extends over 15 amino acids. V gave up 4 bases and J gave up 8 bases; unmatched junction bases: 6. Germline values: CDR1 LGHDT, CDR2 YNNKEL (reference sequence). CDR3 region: CASSRRDRGLDEQFF. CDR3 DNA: TGTGCCAGCAGCCGAAGGGACAGGGGGCTGGATGAGCAGTTCTTC.

DNA for the CDR3: TGCAGTGCTAGTTGGCCTTCGGAGACCCAGTACTTC. Residues: CSASWPSETQYF. The genes are TRBV20-1 and TRBJ2-5; D is unresolved. The germline CDR1 and CDR2 sequences are DFQATT and SNEGSKA (reference sequence). The CDR3 runs 12 residues. V was pared by 3 bases and J by 5 bases, with 10 bases between.

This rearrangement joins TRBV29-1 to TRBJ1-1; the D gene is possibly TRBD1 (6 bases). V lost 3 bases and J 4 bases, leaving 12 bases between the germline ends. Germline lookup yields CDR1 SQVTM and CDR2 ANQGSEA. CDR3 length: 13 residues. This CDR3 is CSVDGGRGTEAFF. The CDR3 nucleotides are TGCAGCGTTGACGGGGGGCGCGGCACTGAAGCTTTCTTT.